Listed below are T cell receptor beta chains from one sample, sequenced in a study of human T cells and chemical hapten exposure. Using its own MiXCR run on the reads, TCRdb lists one record per CDR3 protein. The table has roughly 120,000 distinct CDR3 sequences, roughly 8.5% seen once. Sample: whole blood. The receptors come from a human donor in good health. Some clones in this sample may be carry-over from other donors' samples. CDR3s include the opening cysteine and the closing phenylalanine or tryptophan. The D gene is left open where the match is weak. Part of the rows lack a size; the others show once, few, many or a class for expanded clones.

j_call | v_call | d_call | clone_size | cdr3_aa
TRBJ2-1 | TRBV7-3 | TRBD2 | - | CASSLMGGSSYNEQFF
TRBJ1-5 | TRBV27 | - | many | CASSQRHSPEPQHF
TRBJ2-7 | TRBV7-2 | TRBD1 | - | CASGEGAGVYEQYF
TRBJ1-5 | TRBV5-1 | - | few | CASSLNPDNQPQHF
TRBJ1-5 | TRBV11-2 | - | few | CASSQGYSNQPQHF
TRBJ2-7 | TRBV27 | - | few | CASSNRETRYEQYF
TRBJ1-1 | TRBV6-5 | TRBD1 | few | CASTFGQGETEAFF
TRBJ1-1 | TRBV2 | TRBD1 | many | CASSVGQPSTEAFF
TRBJ2-7 | TRBV19 | TRBD2 | many | CASKALAGGSPTEQYF
TRBJ2-4 | TRBV7-9 | - | few | CASSPGQAKNIQYF
TRBJ2-3 | TRBV5-1 | - | many | CASSPQGTFKDTQYF
TRBJ2-7 | TRBV4-3 | - | - | CASSQLTGNEQYF
TRBJ2-3 | TRBV6-6 | - | many | CASSYSPSGTDTQYF
TRBJ2-7 | TRBV12-3/TRBV12-4 | - | many | CASSRLIGSYEQYF
TRBJ1-2 | TRBV2 | TRBD1 | - | CARGSNRGRPHGYTF
TRBJ1-6 | TRBV27 | TRBD1 | - | CASSSPLRDRDSPLHF
TRBJ1-2 | TRBV27 | TRBD1 | - | CASSRTGVGNYGYTF
TRBJ1-5 | TRBV7-9 | - | many | CASSRSGSNQPQHF
TRBJ2-1 | TRBV6-2/TRBV6-3 | - | few | CASSYSVGEVVHNEQFF
TRBJ2-1 | TRBV5-8 | - | - | CASSLEGGRGLSYNEQFF
TRBJ2-4 | TRBV27 | TRBD2 | - | CASSLGLAGGNIQYF
TRBJ2-5 | TRBV28 | TRBD2 | - | CASSFSDSGSRGETQYF
TRBJ2-2 | TRBV12-3/TRBV12-4 | TRBD2 | - | CASSSPSGGLGPRPGELFF
TRBJ2-3 | TRBV20-1 | TRBD1 | - | CSARVTGELDTQYF
TRBJ2-1 | TRBV10-2 | TRBD2 | many | CASSVGTSSPLFYNEQFF
TRBJ2-7 | TRBV27 | - | many | CASSFRQGGHEQYF
TRBJ2-3 | TRBV5-1 | TRBD2 | - | CASSPRLAGSLQGDTQYF
TRBJ1-6 | TRBV20-1 | - | many | CSARSPGGRSPLHF
TRBJ1-1 | TRBV7-3 | TRBD1 | many | CASSPGQGYTEAFF
TRBJ1-4 | TRBV5-1 | TRBD1 | - | CASSLPGQGRSGNEKLFF
TRBJ2-7 | TRBV28 | - | - | CASSSDRRRTYEQYF
TRBJ2-7 | TRBV7-2 | - | few | CASSLGLTPPSLYEQYF
TRBJ2-5 | TRBV5-1 | TRBD1 | few | CASSFILGQGARETQYF
TRBJ2-1 | TRBV7-3 | TRBD1 | few | CASSWGTGGYEQFF
TRBJ2-3 | TRBV4-2 | TRBD2 | - | CASSPLAGNTDTQYF
TRBJ1-3 | TRBV29-1 | TRBD1 | many | CSASPDRGGNTIYF
TRBJ2-7 | TRBV5-4 | TRBD2 | few | CASSLYAGGPSSYEQYF
TRBJ1-1 | TRBV5-8 | - | - | CASSHDRNTEAFF
TRBJ2-5 | TRBV7-3 | TRBD2 | many | CASSLHVLAGQETQYF
TRBJ2-7 | TRBV23-1 | TRBD2 | few | CASSQSRGLRLAGEISYEQYF
TRBJ2-1 | TRBV18 | TRBD1 | - | CASLPGQGDNEQFF
TRBJ1-2 | TRBV19 | TRBD1 | few | CASSTPPGRGDGYTF
TRBJ2-1 | TRBV6-5 | TRBD2 | - | CASRHSGAGVYNEQFF
TRBJ2-7 | TRBV5-1 | TRBD2 | few | CASSPGLAGASSYEQYF
TRBJ2-7 | TRBV27 | TRBD2 | - | CASSFTLAGPLVGQYF
TRBJ2-1 | TRBV29-1 | - | many | CSAGSEGFF
TRBJ2-5 | TRBV30 | - | - | CAWRDWKETQYF
TRBJ1-1 | TRBV11-2 | - | many | CASSLRTLDTEAFF
TRBJ2-5 | TRBV10-3 | TRBD1 | few | CATRTGAGETQYF
TRBJ2-5 | TRBV5-4 | TRBD2 | - | CASSPGGGRARIETQYF
TRBJ1-3 | TRBV20-1 | TRBD1 | many | CSASDRGQGNTIYF
TRBJ2-3 | TRBV10-3 | - | few | CAISGGAGDGNTDTQYF
TRBJ1-5 | TRBV19 | TRBD1 | many | CASSKRQGVAQPQHF
TRBJ2-1 | TRBV19 | - | - | CASSRILTRSYNEQFF
TRBJ2-1 | TRBV3-1 | - | many | CASSQDQGFDEQFF
TRBJ1-2 | TRBV19 | TRBD1 | - | CASTWDSYGYTF
TRBJ2-5 | TRBV12-3/TRBV12-4 | - | few | CASSLGSRETQYF
TRBJ2-5 | TRBV20-1 | TRBD2 | - | CSARDAAGRQETQYF
TRBJ2-3 | TRBV7-2 | TRBD2 | - | CASSLAGLTDTQYF
TRBJ2-7 | TRBV29-1 | TRBD1 | many | CSVRDSYYEQYF